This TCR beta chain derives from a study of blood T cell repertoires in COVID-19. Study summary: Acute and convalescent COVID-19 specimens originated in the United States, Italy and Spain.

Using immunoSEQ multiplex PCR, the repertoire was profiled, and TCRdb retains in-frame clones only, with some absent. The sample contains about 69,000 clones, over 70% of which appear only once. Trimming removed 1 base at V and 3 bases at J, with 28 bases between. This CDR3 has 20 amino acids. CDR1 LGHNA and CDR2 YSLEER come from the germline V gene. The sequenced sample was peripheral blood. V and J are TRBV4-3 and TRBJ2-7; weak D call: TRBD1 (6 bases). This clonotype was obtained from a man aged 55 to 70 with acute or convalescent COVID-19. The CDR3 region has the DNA TGCGCCAGCAGCCAAGTTTGGACAGAATCGTACCCCCTAGCACACTACGAGCAGTACTTC. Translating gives CASSQVWTESYPLAHYEQYF.